The entry below describes one T cell receptor (beta chain). These data originate in a study of blood T cell repertoires in COVID-19. Study-wide background: Sites in the United States, Italy and Spain provided acute and convalescent COVID-19 samples. Sources were T cells, B-cell-depleted T cells, or PBMCs; the material itself was cDNA or gDNA.

Original methodology: Amplified reference gene primers provided the basis for estimating nucleated cell counts. Sequencing used immunoSEQ multiplex PCR; TCRdb keeps in-frame clones, though not all of them. V and J calls plus clone size are reproduced from that table; the DNA served to infer D and trimming. The table lists about 210,000 clones, around nine tenths of them singletons. The CDR3 length is 16 residues. Trimming removed 6 bases from V and 0 bases from J; junction bases left unmatched: 10. In germline, CDR1 is SGHTA, CDR2 FQGNSA. The clonotype originates from a man between 35 and 55 years old with acute or convalescent COVID-19. V and J are TRBV7-2 and TRBJ2-5, with 7 bases lining up with TRBD2. The sample consisted of peripheral blood. CDR3 amino acids: CASRKRLARYQETQYF. As DNA, the CDR3 is TGTGCCAGCAGGAAACGACTAGCCCGGTACCAAGAGACCCAGTACTTC.